The clone carrying this TCR beta chain was found many times. Its antigen is unidentified. This sample was included in a study of T cell repertoires in cytomegalovirus infection. With 1 base removed from V and 0 bases from J, the gap between germline ends came to 3 bases. The CDR3 consists of 14 residues. Germline CDR1 is SGHVS and CDR2 is FQNEAQ. Regarding the study as a whole: There were HLA-C-restricted CMV-specific TCR beta clonotypes dominating the ex vivo response. Summed frequency of shared TCR beta families picked out CMV carriers who also had the relevant HLA.

TCRdb re-called the reads with MiXCR, one entry per CDR3 protein. The table records approximately 150,000 distinct CDR3 sequences, roughly 6% of them present only once. The rearrangement joins TRBV7-8 to TRBJ2-2; D not certain. The clonotype comes from a human donor in good health (CMV status not recorded). Some clones in this sample may be carry-over from other donors' samples. Sequencing was carried out using PBMCs. CDR3 coding DNA: TGTGCCAGCAGCTTAGGGGCGAACACCGGGGAGCTGTTTTTT. Translated, it gives CASSLGANTGELFF.